The T cell receptor beta chain described here comes from a study of blood T cell repertoires in COVID-19. Libraries were prepared by immunoSEQ multiplex PCR; TCRdb keeps only in-frame clonotypes and omits some of them. The sample lists approximately 90,000 clones; 75% to 90% were seen once. This CDR3 contains 15 residues. Germline CDR1 is MNHNS and CDR2 is SASEGT. Losses at the gene ends were 3 bases for V and 5 bases for J; bases not matched to a gene: 6. This clonotype was sampled from a woman of 80 years or more with acute or convalescent COVID-19. The sample taken for sequencing was peripheral blood. The chain carries TRBV6-1 and TRBJ1-5, with 8 bases aligning to TRBD1. This CDR3 reads CASSESGTGYQPQHF. The CDR3 DNA reads as TGTGCCAGCAGTGAGAGTGGGACAGGTTATCAGCCCCAGCATTTT.